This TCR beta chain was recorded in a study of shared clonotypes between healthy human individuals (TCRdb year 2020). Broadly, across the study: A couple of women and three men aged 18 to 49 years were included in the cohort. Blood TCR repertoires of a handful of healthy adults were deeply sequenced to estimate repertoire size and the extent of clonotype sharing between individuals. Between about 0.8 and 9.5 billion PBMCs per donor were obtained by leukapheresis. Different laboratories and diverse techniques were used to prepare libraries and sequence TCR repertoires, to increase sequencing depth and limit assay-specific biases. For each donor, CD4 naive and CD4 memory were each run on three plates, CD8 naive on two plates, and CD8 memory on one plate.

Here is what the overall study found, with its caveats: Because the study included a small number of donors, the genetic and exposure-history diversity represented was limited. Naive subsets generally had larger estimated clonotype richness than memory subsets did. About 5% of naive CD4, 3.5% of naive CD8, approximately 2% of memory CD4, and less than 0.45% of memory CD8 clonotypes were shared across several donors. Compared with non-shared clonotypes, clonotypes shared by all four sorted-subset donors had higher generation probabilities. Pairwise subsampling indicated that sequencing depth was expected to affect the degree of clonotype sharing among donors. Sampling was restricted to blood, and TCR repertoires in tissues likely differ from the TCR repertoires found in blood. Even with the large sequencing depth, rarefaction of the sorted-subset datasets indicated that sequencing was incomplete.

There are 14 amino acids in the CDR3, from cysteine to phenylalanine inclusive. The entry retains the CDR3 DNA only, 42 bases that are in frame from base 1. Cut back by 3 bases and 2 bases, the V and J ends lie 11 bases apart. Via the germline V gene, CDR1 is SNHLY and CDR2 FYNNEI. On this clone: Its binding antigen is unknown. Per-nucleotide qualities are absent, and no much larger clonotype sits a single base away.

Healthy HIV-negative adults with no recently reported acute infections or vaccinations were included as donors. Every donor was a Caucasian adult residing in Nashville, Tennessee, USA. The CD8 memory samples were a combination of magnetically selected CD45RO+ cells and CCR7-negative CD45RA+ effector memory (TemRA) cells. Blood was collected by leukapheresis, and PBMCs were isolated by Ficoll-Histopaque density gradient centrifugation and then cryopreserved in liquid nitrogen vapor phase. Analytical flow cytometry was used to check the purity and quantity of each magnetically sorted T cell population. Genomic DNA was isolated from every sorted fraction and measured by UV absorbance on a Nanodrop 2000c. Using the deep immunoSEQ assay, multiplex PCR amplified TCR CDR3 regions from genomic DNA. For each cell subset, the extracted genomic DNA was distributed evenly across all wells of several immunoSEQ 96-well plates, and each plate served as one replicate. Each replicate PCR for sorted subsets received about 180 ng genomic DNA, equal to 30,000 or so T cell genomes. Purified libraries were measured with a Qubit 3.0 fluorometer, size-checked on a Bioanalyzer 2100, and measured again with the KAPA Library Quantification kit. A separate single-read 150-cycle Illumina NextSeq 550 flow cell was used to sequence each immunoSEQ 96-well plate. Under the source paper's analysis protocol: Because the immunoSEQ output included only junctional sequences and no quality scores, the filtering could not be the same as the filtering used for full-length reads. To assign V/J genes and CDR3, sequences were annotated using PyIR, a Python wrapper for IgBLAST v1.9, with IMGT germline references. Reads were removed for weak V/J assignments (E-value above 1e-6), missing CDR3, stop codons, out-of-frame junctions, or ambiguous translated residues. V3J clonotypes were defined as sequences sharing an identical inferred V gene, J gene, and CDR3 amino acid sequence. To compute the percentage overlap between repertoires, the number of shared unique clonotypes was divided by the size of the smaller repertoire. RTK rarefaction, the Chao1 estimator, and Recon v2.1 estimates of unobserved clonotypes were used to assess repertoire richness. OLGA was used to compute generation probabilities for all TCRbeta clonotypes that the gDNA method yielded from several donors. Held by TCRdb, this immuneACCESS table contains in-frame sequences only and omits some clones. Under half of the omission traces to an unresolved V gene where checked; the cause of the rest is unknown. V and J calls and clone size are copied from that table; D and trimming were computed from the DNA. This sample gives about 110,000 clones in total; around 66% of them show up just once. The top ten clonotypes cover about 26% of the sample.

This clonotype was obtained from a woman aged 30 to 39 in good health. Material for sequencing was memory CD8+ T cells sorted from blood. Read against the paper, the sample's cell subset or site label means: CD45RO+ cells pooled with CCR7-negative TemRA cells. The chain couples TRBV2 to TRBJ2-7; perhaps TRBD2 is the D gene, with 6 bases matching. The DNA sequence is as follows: TGTGCCAGCAGTGAGGAGGGGACGCCCTACGAGCAGTACTTC. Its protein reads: CASSEEGTPYEQYF.